The 30 T cell receptor beta chains listed next were all sequenced from one sample in a study of beta chain features in type 1 diabetes. Investigators reverse transcribed all isolated RNA, so they sequenced expressed TCRB transcripts. Data came from immunoSEQ multiplex PCR; TCRdb stores just in-frame clones and leaves some out. The sample shows some 170,000 clones, 63% of them seen only once. Overall study findings and caveats: Patients with Type 1 diabetes showed moderately but significantly shorter TCRB CDR3s in all four CD4+ subsets.

Antigens of these TCRs are unknown. The sequencing sample was made of naive CD4+ T cells from blood. Receptors were obtained from a man aged 30 to 45 with type 1 diabetes.

V and J are TRBV29-1 and TRBJ2-2; possible D gene TRBD1, 5 bases. CDR1 is SQVTM and CDR2 is ANQGSEA in the germline V gene. Trimming cost V 6 bases and J 5 bases, with 13 bases left between them. CDR3 length: 13 amino acids. The DNA for the CDR3 is TGCAGCGTGGGCAGGGAAATTACCGGGGAGCTGTTTTTT. Translated, it gives CSVGREITGELFF.

The V call is TRBV30, the J call TRBJ1-1; D uncertain. Between the trimmed V and J ends, which lost 0 bases and 0 bases, there was a span of 8 bases. The germline V gene encodes CDR1 GTSNPN and CDR2 SVGIG (reference sequence). This CDR3 has 14 residues. The CDR3 region is CAWSVLGLNTEAFF. The CDR3 DNA is TGTGCCTGGAGTGTACTGGGGTTGAACACTGAAGCTTTCTTT.

This sequence joins TRBV9 and TRBJ2-1; D possibly matches TRBD1 or TRBD2 (5 bases each). This CDR3 contains 14 residues. CDR1 and CDR2 from the germline V gene are SGDLS and YYNGEE. Trimming took 3 bases from V and 4 from J, leaving 11 bases between them. The CDR3 here is CASSAGTGYNEQFF. In DNA form, the CDR3 reads TGTGCCAGCAGCGCCGGGACGGGATACAATGAGCAGTTCTTC.

This clone was observed a few times. The chain couples TRBV6-5 to TRBJ2-5; D gene unclear. CDR3 length equals 13 residues. CDR1 is MNHEY, CDR2 SVGAGI, per germline. Trimming shortened V by 4 bases and J by 5 bases, and 11 bases separated the two germline ends. CDR3 in amino acids: CASSSGRAETQYF. Here the CDR3 DNA reads TGTGCCAGCAGTTCCGGGCGTGCGGAGACCCAGTACTTC.

The rearrangement uses TRBV5-1 and TRBJ2-3; D gene unclear. Germline lookup yields CDR1 SGHRS and CDR2 YFSETQ. V dropped 5 bases and J dropped 5 bases, with 9 bases sitting between them. This CDR3 has 12 residues. The DNA for the CDR3 is TGCGCCAGCAGTCCGGAAAGAGATACGCAGTATTTT. This codes for CASSPERDTQYF.

V gene TRBV30 combines with J gene TRBJ1-2; TRBD1 might be the D (5 bases). The germline V gene encodes CDR1 GTSNPN and CDR2 SVGIG (reference sequence). There are 12 residues in the CDR3. Deletions cut 6 bases from V and 2 bases from J, with 10 bases between. The CDR3 DNA sequence: TGTGCCTGCGGGGCCCTCAACTATGGCTACACCTTC. It yields the protein CACGALNYGYTF.

The V gene is TRBV29-1, the J gene TRBJ2-5; D is possibly TRBD2 (6 bases). V lost 5 bases, J lost 1 base, and 8 bases lay in between. Germline V gene sequence: CDR1 SQVTM, CDR2 ANQGSEA. This CDR3 spans 12 amino acids. The CDR3 loop reads CSVREFQETQYF. Written as DNA, the CDR3 is TGCAGCGTTCGGGAGTTCCAAGAGACCCAGTACTTC.

V and J are TRBV30 and TRBJ1-1, with D uncertain. The germline V gene encodes CDR1 GTSNPN and CDR2 SVGIG (reference sequence). The CDR3 is made up of 13 amino acids. Trimming took off 4 bases at V and 4 bases at J, with 13 bases between the two ends. CDR3 protein: CAWNLRLGTEAFF. In DNA, the CDR3 is TGTGCCTGGAATCTTCGTCTGGGCACTGAAGCTTTCTTT.

The chain couples TRBV4-3 to TRBJ1-6; the match to TRBD1 covers 7 bases. V trimming: 0 bases; J trimming: 6 bases; junction bases outside the gene matches: 5. The CDR3 spans 16 residues. Looked up from germline, CDR1 is LGHNA and CDR2 is YSLEER. The CDR3 coding sequence is TGCGCCAGCAGCCAAGATTCACAGGGGAGTAATTCACCCCTCCACTTT. Its translation: CASSQDSQGSNSPLHF.

This chain links TRBV2 with TRBJ2-5; D gene ambiguous. V lost 6 bases and J 5 bases, leaving 10 bases between the germline ends. Looked up from germline, CDR1 is SNHLY and CDR2 is FYNNEI. The CDR3 extends over 12 amino acids. The CDR3 DNA reads as TGTGCCAGCAGCCCTGGGTTGGAGACCCAGTACTTC. Translation: CASSPGLETQYF.

The rearrangement joins TRBV7-2 to TRBJ2-2; 9 positions agree with TRBD2. The J segment lost 2 bases and the V segment lost 0 bases, leaving 1 base of the junction unmatched. The CDR3 contains 16 residues. The germline V gene encodes CDR1 SGHTA and CDR2 FQGNSA. CDR3 sequence (DNA): TGTGCCAGCAGCTTAGCTAGCGGGGGAAACACCGGGGAGCTGTTTTTT. Its protein product is CASSLASGGNTGELFF.

As regards this clone: Other DNA sequences from this sample encode an identical CDR3 as well. J is TRBJ2-5 and V is TRBV20-1; maybe TRBD2 (5 bases). The CDR3 is made up of 11 amino acids. The germline V and J ends were trimmed by 1 base and 5 bases, with 5 bases remaining between them. The germline gives CDR1 DFQATT, CDR2 SNEGSKA (reference sequence). In DNA, the CDR3 is TGCAGTGCTAGAGCGGGGGAGACCCAGTACTTC. Translating it yields CSARAGETQYF.

The chain couples TRBV10-3 to TRBJ2-1; TRBD2 matches at 8 bases. This CDR3 has 13 amino acids. V trimming: 10 bases; J trimming: 5 bases; junction bases outside the gene matches: 7. Germline loops: CDR1 ENHRY, CDR2 SYGVKD. CDR3 in DNA: TGTGCCACAGCGGGGGAACCGAACAATGAGCAGTTCTTC. Translation gives CATAGEPNNEQFF.

The V gene is TRBV5-1, the J gene TRBJ1-1; 8 bases agree with TRBD1. V shed 3 bases and J 6 bases; nucleotides not matched to a gene: 1. The CDR3 consists of 12 residues. Germline CDR1 is SGHRS and CDR2 is YFSETQ. CDR3 sequence reads: CASSSGQAEAFF. The CDR3 coding sequence is TGCGCCAGCAGCTCGGGACAGGCTGAAGCTTTCTTT.

This chain uses TRBV7-2 with TRBJ2-7; D uncertain. The CDR3 sequence is 15 residues long. From germline, CDR1 is SGHTA and CDR2 FQGNSA. V lost 1 base, J lost 0 bases, and 10 bases lay in between. The CDR3 protein is CASSLGPVSSYEQYF. The CDR3 DNA follows: TGTGCCAGCAGCTTAGGTCCGGTGAGCTCCTACGAGCAGTACTTC.

The chain joins TRBV5-1 to TRBJ1-2; a possible D gene is TRBD1 (6 bases). Germline CDR1 is SGHRS and CDR2 is YFSETQ. The CDR3 runs 11 residues. V shed 5 bases and J shed 4 bases, with 6 bases lying between them. Here the CDR3 DNA reads TGCGCCAGCAGGGACAGCTATGGCTACACCTTC. This encodes CASRDSYGYTF. Variable domain in full (rest from reference TRBV5-1 and TRBJ1-2): KAGVTQTPRYLIKTRGQQVTLSCSPISGHRSVSWYQQTPGQGLQFLFEYFSETQRNKGNFPGRFSGRQFSNSRSEMNVSTLELGDSALYLCASRDSYGYTFGSGTRLTVV.

This chain joins TRBV1 and TRBJ2-7; TRBD2, the table's D call, lacks a check against the DNA. TRBV1 is listed as a pseudogene. The CDR3 consists of 17 residues. The CDR3 spells CTSSHEIYGGSVYEQYF. The CDR3 bases are TGCACCAGCAGCCATGAGATCTACGGGGGGTCAGTCTACGAGCAGTACTTC.

This clone was observed a handful of times. The same CDR3 also results from other DNA sequences found in this sample. The rearrangement links TRBV28 to TRBJ2-4; D gene ambiguous. V was cut by 7 bases and J by 0 bases, with 13 bases left in between. Germline-derived CDR1 and CDR2 are MDHEN and SYDVKM. The CDR3 totals 15 residues. CDR3 sequence: CASTLGGLAKNIQYF. The CDR3 bases are TGTGCCAGCACCCTCGGTGGTCTAGCCAAAAACATTCAGTACTTC.

The rearrangement links TRBV28 to TRBJ1-2; unclear D gene. V was cut by 6 bases and J by 4 bases, with 12 bases left in between. The germline CDR1 and CDR2 sequences are MDHEN and SYDVKM. This CDR3 is built from 13 residues. The CDR3 DNA sequence: TGTGCCAGCAGAAGCACGGATTTCTATGGCTACACCTTC. This encodes CASRSTDFYGYTF.

In its sample, this clone was seen a few times. The chain couples TRBV30 to TRBJ2-3; the match to TRBD2 covers 8 bases. The CDR3 is made up of 17 amino acids. J lost 4 bases, V lost 0 bases, and 12 bases had no gene match. CDR1 is GTSNPN and CDR2 is SVGIG in the germline V gene (reference sequence). The CDR3 DNA sequence: TGTGCCTGGAGTGTAGTGCGGACTAGCCCCCGGGCAGATACGCAGTATTTT. It translates to CAWSVVRTSPRADTQYF. Combining the CDR3 with reference TRBV30 and TRBJ2-3 gives the whole variable domain SQTIHQWPATLVQPVGSPLSLECTVEGTSNPNLYWYRQAAGRGLQLLFYSVGIGQISSEVPQNLSASRPQDRQFILSSKKLLLSDSGFYLCAWSVVRTSPRADTQYFGPGTRLTVL.

This rearrangement joins TRBV7-9 to TRBJ2-5; no firm D call. This CDR3 is 13 amino acids long. CDR1 and CDR2 from the germline V gene are SEHNR and FQNEAQ (reference sequence). Trimming left V 7 bases short and J 1 base short, with 10 bases between. The CDR3 spells CASTPNTQETQYF. The CDR3 DNA follows: TGTGCCAGCACCCCTAACACCCAAGAGACCCAGTACTTC.

The chain is built from TRBV9 and TRBJ2-5, with 8 bases aligning to TRBD1. Unmatched junction bases numbered 4, after V lost 2 bases and J lost 4 bases. The CDR3 is 14 residues long. Germline V gene sequence: CDR1 SGDLS, CDR2 YYNGEE. The CDR3 sequence is CASSVFDRGETQYF. In nucleotides, the CDR3 is TGTGCCAGCAGCGTTTTCGACAGGGGAGAGACCCAGTACTTC.

V is TRBV7-9 and J is TRBJ1-4; D is unresolved. The CDR3 length is 14 residues. Trimming pared 4 bases from V and 8 bases from J, leaving 14 bases between. The V gene's germline CDR1 is SEHNR and CDR2 FQNEAQ (reference sequence). The CDR3 DNA follows: TGTGCCAGCAGCTCAGCCGGATTGATGGAAAAACTGTTTTTT. This encodes CASSSAGLMEKLFF.

There are a few counts of this clone. V usage is TRBV19 and J usage is TRBJ2-7; D might be TRBD1 (7 bases). From germline, CDR1 is LNHDA and CDR2 SQIVND (reference sequence). This CDR3 is built from 13 residues. V lost 5 bases, J lost 1 base, and 9 bases lay in between. The CDR3 here is CASSAGQSYEQYF. The CDR3 bases are TGTGCCAGTAGTGCGGGACAGTCCTACGAGCAGTACTTC.

The J gene is TRBJ2-7, the V gene TRBV29-1; 9 bases map to TRBD2. V was pared by 3 bases and J by 5 bases, with 5 bases of the junction left unmatched. The CDR3 totals 13 residues. CDR1 is SQVTM, CDR2 ANQGSEA, per germline. The CDR3 DNA reads as TGCAGCGTTGACGGGCTAGCGGGAAACGAGCAGTACTTC. It translates to CSVDGLAGNEQYF.

In this sample, this clone turned up a few times. The V gene is TRBV18, the J gene TRBJ2-3; 7 nucleotides align to TRBD1. The CDR3 is 16 residues long. With V trimmed by 0 bases and J by 0 bases, 3 bases remained unmatched. Germline V gene sequence: CDR1 KGHSH, CDR2 LQKENI. CDR3 nucleotides: TGTGCCAGCTCACCACCGAACAGGGGTAGCACAGATACGCAGTATTTT. The encoded protein is CASSPPNRGSTDTQYF.

The chain combines TRBV15 with TRBJ2-7; 9 bases line up with TRBD1. With V trimmed by 0 bases and J by 4 bases, 13 bases remained unmatched. Germline V CDR1 and CDR2: LNHNV, YYDKDF (reference sequence). This CDR3 has 18 residues. The CDR3 here is CATSRDLLQGQGIYEQYF. CDR3 sequence (DNA): TGTGCCACCAGCAGAGACCTATTACAGGGACAGGGAATTTACGAGCAGTACTTC.

The chain carries TRBV9 and TRBJ2-1; 8 bases fit TRBD1. The V gene end was trimmed by 2 bases and the J gene end by 4 bases; junction bases not matched to a gene: 5. CDR3 length equals 15 residues. CDR1 and CDR2 from the germline V gene are SGDLS and YYNGEE. The CDR3 loop is CASSVGQALYNEQFF. The CDR3 DNA reads TGTGCCAGCAGCGTGGGACAGGCGCTTTACAATGAGCAGTTCTTC. Variable domain in full (rest from reference TRBV9 and TRBJ2-1): DSGVTQTPKHLITATGQRVTLRCSPRSGDLSVYWYQQSLDQGLQFLIQYYNGEERAKGNILERFSAQQFPDLHSELNLSSLELGDSALYFCASSVGQALYNEQFFGPGTRLTVL.

V and J are TRBV5-1 and TRBJ2-7; D not certain. CDR1 and CDR2 from the germline V gene are SGHRS and YFSETQ. The CDR3 runs 11 residues. V was shortened by 4 bases and J by 3 bases, with 5 bases between the two germline ends. CDR3 nucleotide sequence: TGCGCCAGCAGCCAGCACTACGAGCAGTACTTC. Encoded protein: CASSQHYEQYF.

The chain employs TRBV7-2 and TRBJ1-2; D not certain. This CDR3 spans 15 amino acids. Germline-derived CDR1 and CDR2 are SGHTA and FQGNSA. Trimming removed 2 bases from V and 8 bases from J, with 18 bases in between. CDR3 residues: CASSLIPDDTDGYTF. CDR3 nucleotide sequence: TGTGCCAGCAGCTTAATTCCCGATGACACAGACGGCTACACCTTC.